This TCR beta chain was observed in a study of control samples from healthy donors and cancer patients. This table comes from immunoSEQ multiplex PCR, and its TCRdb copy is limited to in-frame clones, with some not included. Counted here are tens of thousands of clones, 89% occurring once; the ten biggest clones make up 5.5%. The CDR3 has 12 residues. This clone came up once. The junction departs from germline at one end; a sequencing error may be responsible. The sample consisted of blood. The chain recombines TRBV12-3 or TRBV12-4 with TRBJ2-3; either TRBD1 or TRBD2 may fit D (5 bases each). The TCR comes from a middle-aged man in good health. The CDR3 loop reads CASSSPPGRVFF. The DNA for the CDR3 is TGTGCCAGCAGTTCGCCTCCGGGGCGCGTGTTTTTT.